The present entry profiles one TCR beta chain with its context. Repertoires were generated with immunoSEQ multiplex PCR, while TCRdb's copy carries only in-frame clones and drops some. This sample has about 140,000 clones, with more than 90% found just once. This CDR3 is 15 amino acids long. Germline loops: CDR1 SGHNT, CDR2 YENEEA. V was clipped by 5 bases and J by 8 bases, with 18 bases between them. The entry originates in a study of control samples from healthy donors and cancer patients. Sequences were obtained from blood. The origin of this receptor is a man aged 30 to 45 in good health. The V gene is TRBV11-3, the J gene TRBJ1-4, with a weak D call TRBD1 (6 bases). DNA of the CDR3: TGTGCCAGCAGCCTAAGGGGGAGGAGAGGAGAAAAACTGTTTTTT. It is translated as CASSLRGRRGEKLFF.